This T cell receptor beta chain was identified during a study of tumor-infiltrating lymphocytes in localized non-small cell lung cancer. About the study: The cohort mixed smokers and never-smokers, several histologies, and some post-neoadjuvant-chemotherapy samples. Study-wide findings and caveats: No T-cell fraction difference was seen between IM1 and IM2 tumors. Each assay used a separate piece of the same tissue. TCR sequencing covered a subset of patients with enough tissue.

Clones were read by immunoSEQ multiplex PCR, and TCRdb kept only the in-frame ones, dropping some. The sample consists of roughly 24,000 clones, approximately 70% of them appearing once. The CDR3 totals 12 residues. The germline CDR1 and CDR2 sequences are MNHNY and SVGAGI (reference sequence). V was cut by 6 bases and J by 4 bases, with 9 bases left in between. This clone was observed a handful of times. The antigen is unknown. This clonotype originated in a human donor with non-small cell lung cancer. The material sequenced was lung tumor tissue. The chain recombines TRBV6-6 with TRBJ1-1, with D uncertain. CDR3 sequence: CASRASGTEAFF. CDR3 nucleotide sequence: TGTGCCAGCAGGGCCTCAGGCACTGAAGCTTTCTTT.